The source of this TCR beta chain is a study of shared clonotypes between healthy human individuals. Study results and limitations: Memory subsets had estimated richness that was generally smaller than that of naive subsets. Sharing across four donors was highest in naive CD4 (around 5%) and lowest in memory CD8 (approximately 0.4%).

Repertoires were generated with immunoSEQ multiplex PCR, while TCRdb's copy carries only in-frame clones and drops some. The sample contains around 2,000,000 clones, about 93% of which appear only once. Worth noting for this clone: The antigen remains undetermined.

Naive CD8 cells comprised CD45RO-negative, CCR7-positively selected cells, excluding terminally differentiated effector memory CD45RA+ cells. Sequencing was performed on naive CD8+ T cells from PBMCs. The TCR originated in a man aged 18 to 30 in good health. Some clones in this sample may be carry-over from other donors' samples.

Here the CDR3 DNA reads TGTGCCTCCAGCCCGCCCGTAGCCTACGAGCAGTACTTC. It yields the protein CASSPPVAYEQYF. The chain couples TRBV10-3 to TRBJ2-7; D remains unclear. Germline-derived CDR1 and CDR2 are ENHRY and SYGVKD. Trimming cost V 11 bases and J 2 bases, with 16 bases left between them. CDR3 length equals 13 residues.